The 13 T cell receptor beta chains reported below all come from one sample, sequenced in a study of T cell changes during pregnancy in multiple sclerosis. The method was immunoSEQ multiplex PCR; TCRdb's version includes in-frame clones alone and lacks a portion of them. The sample gives about 110,000 clones, 80% to 95% of which show up once; 1.5% to 2% is in the top ten. This sample comprised peripheral blood, obtained after pregnancy. Receptors were obtained from a female donor with multiple sclerosis, enrolled in a pregnancy study.

The chain has TRBV30 and TRBJ1-3; tentatively, D is TRBD1 (5 bases). Germline CDR1 GTSNPN, CDR2 SVGIG (reference sequence). Trimming took off 0 bases at V and 4 bases at J, with 13 bases between the two ends. There are 15 residues in the CDR3. CDR3 coding DNA: TGTGCCTGGAGTGTGAAGGTGGGGCTCGGAAACACCATATATTTT. Translated, it gives CAWSVKVGLGNTIYF. The variable domain in full, with the rest retrieved from reference TRBV30 and TRBJ1-3, is SQTIHQWPATLVQPVGSPLSLECTVEGTSNPNLYWYRQAAGRGLQLLFYSVGIGQISSEVPQNLSASRPQDRQFILSSKKLLLSDSGFYLCAWSVKVGLGNTIYFGEGSWLTVV.

This chain uses TRBV18 with TRBJ1-2; 8 bases agree with TRBD1. Germline V gene lookup returns CDR1 KGHSH and CDR2 LQKENI. The CDR3 contains 14 residues. Trimming at V came to 0 bases and at J to 6 bases, leaving 3 bases not matched to a gene. In nucleotides, the CDR3 is TGTGCCAGCTCACCACCGGTACAGGGGGATGGCTACACCTTC. Amino acid sequence: CASSPPVQGDGYTF.

The chain links TRBV9 to TRBJ1-1; weak D call: TRBD1 (5 bases). Per germline, CDR1 SGDLS and CDR2 YYNGEE. This CDR3 contains 14 residues. The V gene lost 5 bases and the J gene lost 0 bases, with 11 bases spanning the gap. This chain's CDR3 is CASSTGTMNTEAFF. The CDR3, as DNA: TGTGCCAGCAGTACAGGCACCATGAACACTGAAGCTTTCTTT.

The chain combines TRBV27 with TRBJ2-1; 9 bases are shared with TRBD2. Germline lookup yields CDR1 MNHEY and CDR2 SMNVEV (reference sequence). Trimming removed 5 bases from V and 2 bases from J; junction bases left unmatched: 13. This CDR3 has 18 amino acids. The CDR3 here is CASSPSGTFFLTYNEQFF. The CDR3 nucleotides are TGTGCCAGCAGTCCTAGCGGGACCTTCTTTCTAACCTACAATGAGCAGTTCTTC.

V and J are TRBV5-1 and TRBJ2-7, with 9 bases fitting TRBD1. The germline V gene has CDR1 SGHRS and CDR2 YFSETQ. V was clipped by 3 bases and J by 6 bases; unmatched bases: 7. This CDR3 has 14 amino acids. The CDR3 nucleotides read TGCGCCAGCAGCTGGTGGGACAGGGACGGCGAGCAGTACTTC. Its protein product is CASSWWDRDGEQYF.

This sequence joins TRBV5-1 and TRBJ2-6, with 7 bases matching TRBD1. The ends lost 3 bases at V and 0 bases at J; junction bases unmatched: 9. This CDR3 is built from 18 residues. Germline CDR1 and CDR2: SGHRS and YFSETQ. The CDR3 here is CASSWVPGQSSGANVLTF. The CDR3 coding sequence is TGCGCCAGCAGCTGGGTGCCGGGACAGAGCTCTGGGGCCAACGTCCTGACTTTC.

This clone turned up a few times. The V and J genes are TRBV19 and TRBJ2-7, with TRBD1 identical over 7 bases. This CDR3 has 13 amino acids. The germline CDR1 and CDR2 sequences are LNHDA and SQIVND (reference sequence). The junction had 3 bases not matched to a gene; V was cut back by 7 bases and J by 0 bases. The CDR3: CASMDRFSYEQYF. CDR3 sequence (DNA): TGTGCCAGTATGGACAGGTTCTCCTACGAGCAGTACTTC. The full variable domain, with the rest looked up from reference TRBV19 and TRBJ2-7, is DGGITQSPKYLFRKEGQNVTLSCEQNLNHDAMYWYRQDPGQGLRLIYYSQIVNDFQKGDIAEGYSVSREKKESFPLTVTSAQKNPTAFYLCASMDRFSYEQYFGPGTRLTVT.

As to this clone: The identical CDR3 is also encoded by other nucleotide sequences in the sample. The chain couples TRBV2 to TRBJ1-5, with D unresolved. This CDR3 region has 14 residues. The V and J ends lost 3 bases and 1 base respectively, with 7 bases between them. CDR1 is SNHLY and CDR2 is FYNNEI in the germline V gene. The CDR3 coding sequence is TGTGCCAGCAGTGAGGGAGGGAGCAATCAGCCCCAGCATTTT. Its translation is CASSEGGSNQPQHF.

The chain links TRBV2 to TRBJ2-3, with 8 bases that match TRBD1. V trimming: 5 bases; J trimming: 5 bases; junction bases outside the gene matches: 6. Germline CDR1 and CDR2: SNHLY and FYNNEI. This CDR3 is built from 14 residues. CDR3 residues: CASSPDRDVDTQYF. For the CDR3, the DNA is TGTGCCAGCAGTCCGGACAGGGATGTAGATACGCAGTATTTT.

This chain uses TRBV13 with TRBJ1-5; 12 bases map to TRBD1. This CDR3 spans 17 amino acids. The trim removed 5 bases at V and 7 bases at J, leaving 12 bases unmatched. Germline CDR1 PRHDT, CDR2 FYEKMQ (reference sequence). The CDR3 spells CASSGERDRGLGQPQHF. The CDR3 region has the DNA TGTGCCAGCAGCGGGGAGCGGGACAGGGGGCTTGGGCAGCCCCAGCATTTT.

Comments on this clone: The same CDR3 is also encoded by other DNA sequences in this sample. The genes are TRBV5-1 and TRBJ2-1; 10 positions match TRBD1. Germline V CDR1 and CDR2: SGHRS, YFSETQ. V was pared by 3 bases and J by 1 base, with 1 base of the junction left unmatched. The CDR3 loop spans 15 amino acids. Written as DNA, the CDR3 is TGCGCCAGCAGCTCGGGACAGGGGTCCTACAATGAGCAGTTCTTC. Translating gives CASSSGQGSYNEQFF.

This clone was recorded once. The V gene is TRBV7-6, the J gene TRBJ2-1; D unresolved. V was pared by 4 bases and J by 7 bases, with 8 bases between. Germline assignment: CDR1 SGHVS and CDR2 FNYEAQ. The CDR3 has 12 residues. As DNA, the CDR3 is TGTGCCAGCAGCTCGGGTGGGAATGAGCAGTTCTTC. It yields the protein CASSSGGNEQFF.

The chain uses TRBV28 and TRBJ1-4; D is possibly TRBD1 (6 bases). V lost 5 bases to trimming and J lost 8 bases, with 18 bases between them. This CDR3 has 15 amino acids. Germline V lookup: CDR1 MDHEN, CDR2 SYDVKM. The CDR3, as DNA: TGTGCCAGCAGTGCCCACAGGGCCCCAGGCGAAAAACTGTTTTTT. Protein sequence: CASSAHRAPGEKLFF.